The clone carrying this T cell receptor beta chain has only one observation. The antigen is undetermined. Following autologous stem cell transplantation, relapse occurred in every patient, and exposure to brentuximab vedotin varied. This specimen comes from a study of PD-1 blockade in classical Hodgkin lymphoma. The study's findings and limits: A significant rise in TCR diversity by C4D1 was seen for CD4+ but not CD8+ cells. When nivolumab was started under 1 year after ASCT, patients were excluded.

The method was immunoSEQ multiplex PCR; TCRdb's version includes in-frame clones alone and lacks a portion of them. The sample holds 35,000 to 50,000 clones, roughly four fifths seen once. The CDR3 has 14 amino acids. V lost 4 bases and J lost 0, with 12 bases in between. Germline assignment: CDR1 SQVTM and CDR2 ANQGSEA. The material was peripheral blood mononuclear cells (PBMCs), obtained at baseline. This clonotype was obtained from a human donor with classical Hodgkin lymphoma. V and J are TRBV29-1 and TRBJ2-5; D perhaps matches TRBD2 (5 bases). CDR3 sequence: CSVATDWYQETQYF. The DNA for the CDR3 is TGCAGCGTTGCTACGGACTGGTACCAAGAGACCCAGTACTTC.